This T cell receptor beta chain was captured in a study of blood T cell repertoires in COVID-19. About the study: Samples came from the United States, Italy and Spain, spanning acute and convalescent COVID-19. T cells, B-cell-depleted T cells, or PBMCs provided the cDNA or gDNA that served as material.

The germline V gene encodes CDR1 SNHLY and CDR2 FYNNEI. Unmatched junction bases numbered 10, after V lost 8 bases and J lost 10 bases. CDR3 length: 13 amino acids. Original methodology: Using reference gene primer amplification, nucleated cell counts were estimated. Sequenced by immunoSEQ multiplex PCR; TCRdb stores in-frame clones only, minus some. V and J calls and clone size are as listed in that table; D and trimming were resolved from the DNA. In the table there are some 42,000 clones, roughly 80% of which are singletons. Sequencing was performed on peripheral blood. The source of this sequence is a man aged 45-65 years with active COVID-19. The V call is TRBV2, the J call TRBJ2-1; 8 bases fit TRBD2. CDR3 DNA: TGTGCCAGCGGCGCAGCGGGGGAGGGAGAGCAGTTCTTC. This gives the protein CASGAAGEGEQFF.